This TCR beta chain is drawn from a study of T cell responses to AZD1222 COVID-19 vaccine. Using immunoSEQ multiplex PCR, the repertoire was profiled, and TCRdb retains in-frame clones only, with some absent. The sample includes fewer than 200,000 clones, around 88% of them seen just once. This CDR3 is 15 amino acids long. V was pared by 6 bases and J by 2 bases, with 7 bases of the junction left unmatched. The germline V gene has CDR1 ENHRY and CDR2 SYGVKD. The sample consisted of peripheral blood, taken 28 days after the second AZD1222 dose. The chain carries TRBV10-3 and TRBJ2-3, with 8 bases identical to TRBD1. The TCR originated in an adult who received the AZD1222 COVID-19 vaccine. CDR3 sequence: CAIRPTGALTDTQYF. The CDR3 DNA reads TGTGCCATCAGACCGACAGGGGCACTCACAGATACGCAGTATTTT.